This T cell receptor beta chain was sequenced for a study of blood T cell repertoires in COVID-19. In the original processing: Reference gene primers were amplified, and this amplification served to estimate nucleated cell counts. TCRdb's copy holds only in-frame clones and misses some; the assay was immunoSEQ multiplex PCR. V, J and clone size derive from that table, while D and trimming were established from the DNA sequence. The sample carries 150,000 to 190,000 clones, around four fifths recorded once. The CDR3 is 13 amino acids. V trimming: 3 bases; J trimming: 14 bases; junction bases outside the gene matches: 10. This clone turned up a few times.

This TCR was sampled from a woman aged 80 or over with acute or convalescent COVID-19. Material: peripheral blood. This sequence joins TRBV12-3 or TRBV12-4 and TRBJ1-2, with 9 bases lining up with TRBD1. CDR3: CASSLAQGATVTF. DNA for the CDR3: TGTGCCAGCAGTTTGGCACAGGGGGCGACGGTAACCTTC.